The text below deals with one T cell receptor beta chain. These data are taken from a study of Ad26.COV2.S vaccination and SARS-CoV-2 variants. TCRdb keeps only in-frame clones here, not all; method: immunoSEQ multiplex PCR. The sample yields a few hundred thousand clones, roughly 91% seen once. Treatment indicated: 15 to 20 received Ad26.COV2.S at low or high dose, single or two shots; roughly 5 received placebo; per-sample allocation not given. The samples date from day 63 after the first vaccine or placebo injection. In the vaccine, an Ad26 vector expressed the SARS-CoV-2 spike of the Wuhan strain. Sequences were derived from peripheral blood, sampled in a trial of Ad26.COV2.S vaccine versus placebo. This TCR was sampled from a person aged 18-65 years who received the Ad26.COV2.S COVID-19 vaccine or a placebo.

In DNA, the CDR3 is TGTGCCAGCAGCTTGGGTGGGCCTGCCCGTATCCCTTTCTTT. This codes for CASSLGGPARIPFF. The chain recombines TRBV5-8 with TRBJ1-1; D unresolved. The V end lost 0 bases, the J end lost 12 bases, and 18 bases lay between the germline ends. The CDR3 has 14 residues. Germline values: CDR1 SGHTS, CDR2 YDEGEE.